Shown below are 11 T cell receptor beta chains from a single sample sequenced in a study of T-cell memory formation after mild COVID-19. TCRdb fed the 5' RACE reads into MiXCR, producing one record per CDR3 protein. The table shows under 200,000 distinct CDR3 sequences, with roughly 10% occurring only once. Sample: PBMCs or a T cell subset sorted from them (not recorded which). These receptors were collected from a man aged 18 to 35 who had mild COVID-19 (a few samples of this study predate the infection). Cell type and time point are not known.

This clonotype was detected a few times. The chain carries TRBV20-1 and TRBJ2-1, with 9 nucleotides matching TRBD2. V trimming: 7 bases; J trimming: 6 bases; junction bases outside the gene matches: 13. This CDR3 is 15 amino acids long. Germline CDR1 DFQATT, CDR2 SNEGSKA (reference sequence). The CDR3 loop is CSVRVVAGVGNEQFF. The DNA for the CDR3 is TGCAGTGTAAGGGTAGTAGCGGGGGTTGGCAATGAGCAGTTCTTC.

V and J are TRBV20-1 and TRBJ2-7; unclear D gene. V lost 3 bases and J lost 1, with 10 bases in between. The CDR3 covers 13 residues. Germline CDR1 is DFQATT and CDR2 is SNEGSKA (reference sequence). DNA of the CDR3: TGCAGTGCTAGCCCACAAGGATCCTACGAGCAGTACGTC. Translated: CSASPQGSYEQYV.

The chain carries TRBV6-2 or TRBV6-3 and TRBJ2-7, with D tentatively TRBD1 or TRBD2 (6 bases each). V was trimmed by 8 bases and J by 3 bases, leaving 14 bases between them. From germline, CDR1 is MNHEY and CDR2 SVGEGT. The CDR3 is 13 amino acids. CDR3 residues: CASARQEGYEQYV. In DNA, the CDR3 is TGTGCCAGCGCAAGACAGGAGGGCTACGAGCAGTACGTC.

This clonotype has just a few counts. This sequence joins TRBV5-1 and TRBJ2-7; 8 nucleotides align to TRBD2. The J segment lost 5 bases and the V segment lost 0 bases, leaving 7 bases of the junction unmatched. The germline V gene has CDR1 SGHRS and CDR2 YFSETQ. This CDR3 has 15 residues. The CDR3 is CASSLEGLGVHEQYF. CDR3 DNA sequence: TGCGCCAGCAGCTTGGAGGGACTAGGGGTCCACGAGCAGTACTTC.

This clonotype showed up just a few times. V usage is TRBV20-1 and J usage is TRBJ2-3; D may be TRBD2 (6 bases). The CDR3 totals 14 residues. Germline CDR1 DFQATT, CDR2 SNEGSKA (reference sequence). V gave up 4 bases and J gave up 0 bases, with 11 bases separating them. CDR3 sequence: CSAMRGPSTDTQYF. The CDR3, as DNA: TGCAGTGCTATGCGGGGCCCCAGCACAGATACGCAGTATTTT.

This sequence joins TRBV5-8 and TRBJ2-7; D not certain. Germline CDR1 and CDR2: SGHTS and YDEGEE. The CDR3 runs to 15 residues. V was cut by 2 bases and J by 8 bases, with 20 bases left in between. CDR3 bases: TGTGCCAGCAGCTTAGGGCAGCCCACGTCGCCAAAGCAGTACTTC. It codes for CASSLGQPTSPKQYF. Using reference TRBV5-8 and TRBJ2-7 for the parts outside the CDR3, the full variable domain is EAGVTQSPTHLIKTRGQQATLRCSPISGHTSVYWYQQALGLGLQFLLWYDEGEERNRGNFPPRFSGRQFPNYSSELNVNALELEDSALYLCASSLGQPTSPKQYFGPGTRLTVT.

This chain links TRBV7-2 with TRBJ2-4, with 8 positions matching TRBD1. Germline V lookup: CDR1 SGHTA, CDR2 FQGNSA. The J segment lost 7 bases and the V segment lost 4 bases, leaving 3 bases of the junction unmatched. The CDR3 has 13 residues. CDR3 sequence: CASSSRQGNIQYF. In DNA, the CDR3 is TGTGCCAGCAGCTCCCGACAGGGGAACATTCAGTACTTC.

A few counts support this clonotype. V gene TRBV7-8 combines with J gene TRBJ1-2; D gene ambiguous. Germline lookup yields CDR1 SGHVS and CDR2 FQNEAQ. The CDR3 covers 13 residues. V gave up 6 bases and J gave up 8 bases, with 16 bases separating them. CDR3 nucleotide sequence: TGTGCCAGCAGGATCGGAAGGCGCGGAGGCTACACCTTC. Protein product: CASRIGRRGGYTF.

This clonotype was detected ten times or more. This chain links TRBV6-5 with TRBJ1-2; 8 bases are a match to TRBD1. Unmatched junction bases numbered 7, after V lost 2 bases and J lost 2 bases. The CDR3 sequence is 16 residues long. Per germline, CDR1 MNHEY and CDR2 SVGAGI. CDR3 protein: CASSYNTGGLNYGYTF. The CDR3 nucleotides read TGTGCCAGCAGTTACAACACAGGGGGATTAAACTATGGCTACACCTTC.

This chain uses TRBV19 with TRBJ2-3, with TRBD2 matching over 9 bases. CDR1 LNHDA and CDR2 SQIVND come from the germline V gene (reference sequence). The CDR3 extends over 15 amino acids. J lost 5 bases, V lost 3 bases, and 6 bases had no gene match. The DNA of the CDR3 is TGTGCCAGTAGTATGGCGGGGGGGCCGGTAGATACGCAGTATTTT. Translated, it gives CASSMAGGPVDTQYF.

This chain uses TRBV4-2 with TRBJ2-7; D gene ambiguous. CDR3 length: 13 residues. The V gene's germline CDR1 is LGHNA and CDR2 YNFKEQ. Trimming shortened V by 0 bases and J by 3 bases, and 6 bases separated the two germline ends. CDR3 DNA sequence: TGTGCCAGCAGCCAAGAACATCGCTACGAGCAGTACTTC. Translating it yields CASSQEHRYEQYF.